This T cell receptor (beta chain) stems from a study of regulatory T cells in long-lasting Graves disease. Germline V gene sequence: CDR1 SNHLY, CDR2 FYNNEI. The CDR3 has 15 residues. At least ten counts were recorded for this clonotype. The junction and the germline gene differ at one end; a read error may be behind it. Both iRepertoire HTBI primers and Arm-PCR of CDR3 regions were used to build the TCR beta libraries. Authors' methods: Analysis of the samples identified around 64 TRBV and around 13 TRBJ segments. TCRdb redid the calling of the multiplex PCR reads with MiXCR, one entry per CDR3 protein. TCRdb, not the authors, supplied the V and J calls. This repertoire shows 400,000 to 500,000 distinct CDR3 sequences, about 17% found once; its top ten account for about 25%. As to time point: newly diagnosed GD, antithyroid drugs for less than 3 months. Isolated PBMC RNA provided the starting material for the TCR library.

These data were likewise used in another study, on T cells in Graves' hyperthyroidism and ophthalmopathy. From that study: The TCR CDR3 first-round RT-PCR relied on the HTBI primer set. Ophthalmopathy and stable hyperthyroidism were separated by a 13 V-J model.

The material was peripheral blood mononuclear cells (PBMCs), obtained at new diagnosis, from a patient treated with antithyroid drugs. J is TRBJ1-4 and V is TRBV2, with D perhaps matching TRBD1 (5 bases). The receptor was derived from a woman younger than 35 with Graves disease. The CDR3 region has the DNA TGTGCCAGCAGTGACGCGGTGGGAGTAGGGGAAAAACTGTCTTTT. It specifies CASSDAVGVGEKLSF.